The TCR beta chain under discussion was sequenced for a study of blood T cell repertoires in COVID-19 (dated by TCRdb to 2020 to 2021). For the wider study: Collaborator samples came from the United States, Italy and Spain and covered acute and convalescent phases of COVID-19. The material from the prospective study consisted of cDNA or gDNA derived from T cells, B-cell-depleted T cells, or PBMCs. The dataset comprised deeply sampled blood TCRbeta repertoires from subjects exposed to, actively infected with, or recovered from COVID-19. The repertoires were released in a freely available public database meant as a resource for research on the immune response to SARS-CoV-2. Samples came from the ongoing ImmuneRACE study (first 160 participants) plus 1,254 subjects from 6 global collaborators. Nearly every sample came with metadata listing a de-identified subject ID, COVID-19 status, age in years and sex. HLA class I and class II types, where available, came from metadata supplied by the sample provider rather than from assay-based typing. Beyond this particular receptor, the publication reports: The amount of clinical and demographic metadata varied by source and participant and was provided uncurated.

This clone was counted ten times or more. Its antigen remains undetermined. It has no much larger one-base neighbor in the sample; base qualities were not kept. Each collaborating institution followed its own protocols to collect whole blood in K2EDTA tubes. For TCRbeta analysis, collaborator samples were shipped as frozen whole blood, as isolated PBMCs, or as DNA extracted from either sample type. TCRbeta CDR3 regions were amplified from genomic DNA using the immunoSEQ Assay, a bias-controlled multiplex PCR. As for the original processing: The number of nucleated cells in each sample was estimated by amplification of reference gene primers within the assay. Sequence reads were collapsed and filtered to measure the absolute abundance of every unique TCRbeta CDR3 rearrangement. For each sample, productive Simpson clonality was calculated as the square root of Simpson's diversity index over productive rearrangements. The table was pulled from immuneACCESS by TCRdb, which kept in-frame rearrangements only. Such tables lose some clones; where checked, under half of the loss comes from unresolved V genes, and the rest has no known cause. V and J calls and clone size follow that table, whereas D and trimming were derived from the DNA. Across this sample there are around 150,000 clones, with 78% seen only once. The ten top clones hold approximately 13% of the sample.

The germline V gene (reference sequence) sets CDR1 to LNHNV and CDR2 to YYDKDF. V trim: 0 bases; J trim: 3 bases; unmatched bases: 8. The cysteine opens and the phenylalanine closes a CDR3 of 18 amino acids. Only the CDR3 DNA is retained, 54 bases long and in frame from the first base. The sample consisted of peripheral blood. The rearranged chain carries TRBV15 and TRBJ2-1; TRBD2 aligns with 10 central bases. This receptor was taken from a woman older than 75 with acute or convalescent COVID-19. The CDR3 amino acid sequence is: CATSRDPLAGVFYNEQFF. The DNA reads as follows: TGTGCCACCAGCAGAGACCCCCTAGCGGGAGTTTTCTACAATGAGCAGTTCTTC.